The 20 T cell receptor beta chains given below trace back to one sample, sequenced in a study of shared T cell receptors in the human thymus. Repertoires were generated with immunoSEQ multiplex PCR, while TCRdb's copy carries only in-frame clones and drops some. The table lists approximately 400,000 clones, around 95% of them singletons. Sequenced material: thymocytes. The receptor source for this set is a human donor.

This chain joins TRBV5-6 and TRBJ1-1, with D possibly matching TRBD1 (5 bases). The V gene's germline CDR1 is SGHDT and CDR2 YYEEEE. Deletions cut 3 bases from V and 0 bases from J, with 21 bases between. CDR3 size: 18 residues. CDR3 coding DNA: TGTGCCAGCAGCTCTTCCGGGGGAACTGTCGCGATGAACACTGAAGCTTTCTTT. It yields the protein CASSSSGGTVAMNTEAFF.

This clone was observed once. This chain links TRBV6-5 with TRBJ2-3, with 7 bases lining up with TRBD1. The CDR3 consists of 15 residues. Per the germline V gene, CDR1 is MNHEY and CDR2 is SVGAGI. J lost 0 bases, V lost 5 bases, and 5 bases had no gene match. CDR3 in amino acids: CASSHRGPSTDTQYF. The CDR3 DNA sequence: TGTGCCAGCAGTCACAGGGGTCCCAGCACAGATACGCAGTATTTT.

As concerns this clone: One junction end disagrees with the germline gene, perhaps due to a read error. The CDR3 DNA is TGTGCCAGCACCCTCGGACTAGCGGGCACGGATACGCAGTATTTT. Protein product: CASTLGLAGTDTQYF. This chain links TRBV5-4 with TRBJ2-3; 11 bases are a match to TRBD2. The germline V gene encodes CDR1 SGHNT and CDR2 YYREEE (reference sequence). The CDR3 runs 15 residues.

V and J are TRBV2 and TRBJ2-1; D is undetermined. This CDR3 region has 14 residues. Germline V gene sequence: CDR1 SNHLY, CDR2 FYNNEI. The germline V and J ends were trimmed by 5 bases and 8 bases, with 16 bases remaining between them. The CDR3 region is CASSPDLERDEQFF. Here the CDR3 DNA reads TGTGCCAGCAGTCCCGACCTAGAGAGAGATGAGCAGTTCTTC.

On this clone itself: One end of the junction fails to match germline, which may point to a read error. This chain's CDR3 is CASSRSGKRKHF. CDR3 coding DNA: TGTGCCAGCAGCCGCTCGGGGAAGCGGAAGCACTTC. V is TRBV5-4 and J is TRBJ2-7; possibly TRBD2 for D (5 bases). CDR3 length: 12 amino acids. Germline V lookup: CDR1 SGHNT, CDR2 YYREEE (reference sequence).

In DNA form, the CDR3 reads TGTGCCAGCAGCTTGGCTCAGGGAGTTAACACCGGGGAGCTGTTTTTT. It translates to CASSLAQGVNTGELFF. The chain has TRBV5-6 and TRBJ2-2; D may match TRBD1 or TRBD2 (5 bases each). The ends were cut back, 0 bases at V and 2 bases at J, with 11 bases in the middle. The CDR3 is 16 amino acids. In germline, CDR1 is SGHDT, CDR2 YYEEEE.

The rearrangement uses TRBV30 and TRBJ1-2; no clear D gene. Germline values: CDR1 GTSNPN, CDR2 SVGIG (reference sequence). The CDR3 sequence is 14 residues long. Trimming took 0 bases from V and 1 from J, leaving 9 bases between them. Written as DNA, the CDR3 is TGTGCCTGGAGTGTACTGACCCATAACTATGGCTACACCTTC. Its translation is CAWSVLTHNYGYTF.

This chain links TRBV9 with TRBJ2-7, with 9 nucleotides matching TRBD1. The length of the CDR3 is 16 residues. The germline CDR1 and CDR2 sequences are SGDLS and YYNGEE. Trimming took 0 bases from V and 2 from J; bases not matched to a gene: 6. CDR3 protein: CASSVGLQGATYEQYF. The DNA for the CDR3 is TGTGCCAGCAGCGTAGGCCTACAGGGGGCAACCTACGAGCAGTACTTC.

The table lists this clone with a count of one. The rearrangement links TRBV29-1 to TRBJ2-1, with D maybe TRBD2 (6 bases). Per the germline V gene, CDR1 is SQVTM and CDR2 is ANQGSEA. This CDR3 region has 11 residues. The CDR3 protein is CRGLANNEQFF. DNA for the CDR3: TGCAGGGGGCTAGCGAACAATGAGCAGTTCTTC.

This sequence joins TRBV28 and TRBJ2-1; tentatively, D is TRBD2 (7 bases). Trimming removed 3 bases at V and 2 bases at J, with 17 bases between. The CDR3 loop spans 17 amino acids. Germline lookup yields CDR1 MDHEN and CDR2 SYDVKM. The CDR3 DNA reads TGTGCCAGCAGTTTTCCTATCCGGGGGGCGCCCTACAATGAGCAGTTCTTC. Translation gives CASSFPIRGAPYNEQFF. Together with reference TRBV28 and TRBJ2-1, the CDR3 gives the full variable domain: DVKVTQSSRYLVKRTGEKVFLECVQDMDHENMFWYRQDPGLGLRLIYFSYDVKMKEKGDIPEGYSVSREKKERFSLILESASTNQTSMYLCASSFPIRGAPYNEQFFGPGTRLTVL.

The chain links TRBV30 to TRBJ2-1; 10 bases fit TRBD2. Germline values: CDR1 GTSNPN, CDR2 SVGIG (reference sequence). V shed 5 bases, J shed 2 bases, and the junction held 6 bases outside the gene matches. This CDR3 spans 15 amino acids. The CDR3 here is CAWGWGLATYNEQFF. Here the CDR3 DNA reads TGTGCCTGGGGGTGGGGACTAGCGACCTACAATGAGCAGTTCTTC. The whole variable domain, remainder taken from reference TRBV30 and TRBJ2-1, is SQTIHQWPATLVQPVGSPLSLECTVEGTSNPNLYWYRQAAGRGLQLLFYSVGIGQISSEVPQNLSASRPQDRQFILSSKKLLLSDSGFYLCAWGWGLATYNEQFFGPGTRLTVL.

CDR3 nucleotides: TGTGCCAGCAGTGAGCGGACTCCCGCAAACAATGAGCAGTTCTTC. Translated: CASSERTPANNEQFF. The genes are TRBV25-1 and TRBJ2-1; perhaps TRBD2 as D (5 bases). Germline CDR1 and CDR2: MGHDK and SYGVNS. Trimming removed 3 bases from V and 5 bases from J, with 14 bases in between. This CDR3 has 15 amino acids.

V usage is TRBV5-3 and J usage is TRBJ2-1; maybe TRBD2 (7 bases). TRBV5-3 is annotated as an ORF whose role is uncertain. Trimming removed 3 bases at V and 3 bases at J, with 16 bases between. The CDR3 is 16 residues long. The CDR3 DNA sequence: TGTGCCAGAAGCTCGCCGGGGGGCCGGGTCTACAATGAGCAGTTCTTC. This gives the protein CARSSPGGRVYNEQFF.

The chain joins TRBV28 to TRBJ2-1, with TRBD1 identical over 7 bases. There are 18 residues in the CDR3. The germline CDR1 and CDR2 sequences are MDHEN and SYDVKM. With 4 bases clipped from V and 0 bases from J, the junction kept 12 bases outside the gene matches. CDR3 DNA sequence: TGTGCCAGCAGTTGGCCCCCTGGGGACAGAAGCTCCTACAATGAGCAGTTCTTC. Residues: CASSWPPGDRSSYNEQFF.

The chain is built from TRBV28 and TRBJ2-7, with 12 bases aligning to TRBD2. V lost 5 bases and J lost 4; bases outside the gene matches: 12. There are 17 residues in the CDR3. The germline CDR1 and CDR2 sequences are MDHEN and SYDVKM. In DNA, the CDR3 is TGTGCCAGCAGTCCTTGGACTAGCGGGACGCACCTTTACGAGCAGTACTTC. Translation: CASSPWTSGTHLYEQYF.

The chain is built from TRBV10-2 and TRBJ1-2, with 10 bases matching TRBD1. The CDR3 covers 14 residues. J was trimmed by 7 bases and V by 6 bases; bases with no gene match: 8. CDR1 and CDR2 (germline): WSHSY, SAAADI. The DNA of the CDR3 is TGCGCCAGCAGAAGAGACCGGGACAGGGGTGGCTACACCTTC. Its protein is CASRRDRDRGGYTF.

This chain joins TRBV10-3 and TRBJ2-2, with D maybe TRBD1 (7 bases). This CDR3 comprises 15 residues. V lost 11 bases and J 0 bases, leaving 16 bases between the germline ends. Germline V gene sequence: CDR1 ENHRY, CDR2 SYGVKD. CDR3 in amino acids: CAARRDRTNTGELFF. In DNA form, the CDR3 reads TGTGCCGCAAGGCGGGACAGAACGAACACCGGGGAGCTGTTTTTT.

The chain employs TRBV5-1 and TRBJ2-1, with D unclear. Per the germline V gene, CDR1 is SGHRS and CDR2 is YFSETQ. This CDR3 contains 16 residues. The V gene lost 6 bases and the J gene lost 0 bases, with 16 bases spanning the gap. This CDR3 reads CASTSRTISSYNEQFF. For the CDR3, the DNA is TGCGCCAGCACCTCAAGGACCATCAGCTCCTACAATGAGCAGTTCTTC.

The chain combines TRBV25-1 with TRBJ2-7; 11 nucleotides line up with TRBD2. CDR3 size: 14 residues. CDR1 MGHDK and CDR2 SYGVNS come from the germline V gene. Trimming cost V 5 bases and J 5 bases; bases outside gene matches: 5. CDR3: CASSSSGRIDEQYF. DNA of the CDR3: TGTGCCAGCAGTTCTAGCGGGAGGATCGACGAGCAGTACTTC.

V gene TRBV11-2 combines with J gene TRBJ2-1, with TRBD1 identical over 7 bases. Per germline, CDR1 SGHAT and CDR2 FQNNGV. Unmatched junction bases numbered 7, after V lost 6 bases and J lost 2 bases. The CDR3 spans 15 residues. The CDR3 protein is CASREQGTPYNEQFF. DNA of the CDR3: TGTGCCAGCAGGGAACAGGGGACCCCCTACAATGAGCAGTTCTTC.